This passage covers 14 T cell receptor beta chains from one sample sequenced in a study of OX40 agonist ivuxolimab in advanced cancers. Sequencing used immunoSEQ multiplex PCR; TCRdb keeps in-frame clones, though not all of them. The table lists about 96,000 clones, about 84% of them singletons, with about 6% in the top ten. The sample here was CD4+ or CD8+ T cells sorted from blood, taken in a trial of the OX40 agonist ivuxolimab. Receptors originate from an adult with an advanced solid tumor such as melanoma, head and neck, liver or kidney cancer.

The CDR3 reads CASSVEGGVTGGRQYF. In DNA form, the CDR3 reads TGTGCCAGCAGCGTAGAAGGGGGGGTCACGGGCGGTCGGCAGTATTTT. This chain uses TRBV9 with TRBJ2-3, with D possibly matching TRBD2 (7 bases). V lost 0 bases and J 11 bases, leaving 22 bases between the germline ends. The CDR3 consists of 16 residues. Germline V gives CDR1 SGDLS, CDR2 YYNGEE.

This clone has only a few counts. J is TRBJ1-2 and V is TRBV4-3; 10 bases map to TRBD1. The CDR3 runs 13 residues. V lost 5 bases to trimming and J lost 5 bases; unmatched junction nucleotides: 2. CDR1 and CDR2 (germline): LGHNA, YSLEER. CDR3 amino acids: CASSEGQGYGYTF. As DNA, the CDR3 is TGCGCCAGCAGCGAGGGACAGGGGTATGGCTACACCTTC.

The rearrangement links TRBV18 to TRBJ1-2; D might be TRBD1 (5 bases). V was shortened by 3 bases and J by 9 bases, with 23 bases between the two germline ends. In germline, CDR1 is KGHSH, CDR2 LQKENI. The CDR3 contains 16 residues. CDR3 DNA sequence: TGTGCCAGCTCACCTGATTCCCCCACCGTGGCGGGACGCTACACCTTC. The encoded protein is CASSPDSPTVAGRYTF.

The V and J genes are TRBV5-1 and TRBJ1-5, with 7 bases fitting TRBD1. V was pared by 2 bases and J by 7 bases, with 9 bases of the junction left unmatched. CDR3 length: 15 amino acids. Germline V gene sequence: CDR1 SGHRS, CDR2 YFSETQ. CDR3 amino acids: CASSLAGDSRQPQHF. As DNA, the CDR3 is TGCGCCAGCAGCTTAGCGGGGGACAGCAGGCAGCCCCAGCATTTT.

The chain has TRBV5-1 and TRBJ1-2; TRBD1 might be the D (5 bases). With 0 bases removed from V and 8 bases from J, the gap between germline ends came to 14 bases. This CDR3 contains 14 residues. The germline V gene encodes CDR1 SGHRS and CDR2 YFSETQ. CDR3 region: CASSLVSAGDGYTF. In nucleotides, the CDR3 is TGCGCCAGCAGCTTGGTAAGCGCCGGGGACGGCTACACCTTC.

This sequence joins TRBV28 and TRBJ2-1; D unclear. The CDR3 is 12 residues long. The germline V gene encodes CDR1 MDHEN and CDR2 SYDVKM. The V and J ends lost 3 bases and 11 bases respectively, with 11 bases between them. CDR3 in amino acids: CASSFKGIKQFF. CDR3 bases: TGTGCCAGCAGTTTCAAAGGTATTAAGCAGTTCTTC. Looking up the rest from reference TRBV28 and TRBJ2-1 gives the full variable domain: DVKVTQSSRYLVKRTGEKVFLECVQDMDHENMFWYRQDPGLGLRLIYFSYDVKMKEKGDIPEGYSVSREKKERFSLILESASTNQTSMYLCASSFKGIKQFFGPGTRLTVL.

The DNA of the CDR3 is TGTGCCAGCAGTTACCCCCGGGAGTCGGCCACCGGGGAGCTGTTTTTT. Translated: CASSYPRESATGELFF. The chain employs TRBV6-6 and TRBJ2-2; TRBD2 might be the D (6 bases). Trimming took 2 bases from V and 4 from J, leaving 14 bases between them. The V gene's germline CDR1 is MNHNY and CDR2 SVGAGI (reference sequence). The length of the CDR3 is 16 residues.

This sequence joins TRBV5-1 and TRBJ2-7; 9 nucleotides agree with TRBD1. This CDR3 has 14 amino acids. The germline CDR1 and CDR2 sequences are SGHRS and YFSETQ. J gave up 6 bases and V 0 bases, and 4 bases lay outside the gene matches. This CDR3 is CASSLEVTGGEQYF. Here the CDR3 DNA reads TGCGCCAGCAGCTTGGAGGTGACAGGGGGCGAGCAGTACTTC. The entire variable domain, with the rest obtained from reference TRBV5-1 and TRBJ2-7, is as follows: KAGVTQTPRYLIKTRGQQVTLSCSPISGHRSVSWYQQTPGQGLQFLFEYFSETQRNKGNFPGRFSGRQFSNSRSEMNVSTLELGDSALYLCASSLEVTGGEQYFGPGTRLTVT.

This clone was recorded only once. The V and J genes are TRBV4-1 and TRBJ1-3, with 9 bases fitting TRBD1. Germline V CDR1 and CDR2: MGHRA, YSYEKL. The trim removed 4 bases at V and 2 bases at J, leaving 9 bases unmatched. The CDR3 has 17 residues. DNA of the CDR3: TGCGCCAGCAGCCCCAATATCGGGGACAGGGCTGGAAACACCATATATTTT. It encodes CASSPNIGDRAGNTIYF.

The CDR3 loop is CASTMGHYNSPLHF. CDR3 DNA: TGTGCCAGCACCATGGGACACTATAATTCACCCCTCCACTTT. This chain joins TRBV6-5 and TRBJ1-6; D is possibly TRBD1 (6 bases). The CDR3 covers 14 residues. CDR1 and CDR2 (germline): MNHEY, SVGAGI. V gave up 7 bases and J gave up 3 bases, with 10 bases separating them.

J is TRBJ1-5 and V is TRBV7-9, with D uncertain. Between the trimmed V and J ends, which lost 6 bases and 4 bases, there was a span of 13 bases. The germline gives CDR1 SEHNR, CDR2 FQNEAQ (reference sequence). CDR3 length equals 14 residues. The CDR3 region has the DNA TGTGCCAGCAGTACGGACGGAGGGAATCAGCCCCAGCATTTT. Its protein product is CASSTDGGNQPQHF. The full variable domain, in which reference TRBV7-9 and TRBJ1-5 provide the parts outside the CDR3, is DTGVSQNPRHKITKRGQNVTFRCDPISEHNRLYWYRQTLGQGPEFLTYFQNEAQLEKSRLLSDRFSAERPKGSFSTLEIQRTEQGDSAMYLCASSTDGGNQPQHFGDGTRLSIL.

V is TRBV29-1 and J is TRBJ2-7; 9 bases are a match to TRBD2. This CDR3 is 14 amino acids long. Germline V gene lookup returns CDR1 SQVTM and CDR2 ANQGSEA. Trimming took 2 bases from V and 6 from J; bases not matched to a gene: 8. CDR3 coding DNA: TGCAGCGTTGAACCGGGACTAGCCGGTGTCGAGCAGTACTTC. Amino acid sequence: CSVEPGLAGVEQYF.

As for this clone: This specimen includes other DNA sequences encoding the same CDR3. The chain has TRBV7-2 and TRBJ2-3; the D is unclear. The germline gives CDR1 SGHTA, CDR2 FQGNSA. CDR3 length equals 11 residues. V lost 1 base and J 6 bases, leaving 2 bases between the germline ends. In DNA form, the CDR3 reads TGTGCCAGCAGCTTAGAGGATACGCAGTATTTT. Protein: CASSLEDTQYF.

The chain joins TRBV27 to TRBJ2-3; the D gene is possibly TRBD2 (5 bases). This CDR3 contains 14 residues. Germline V gene lookup returns CDR1 MNHEY and CDR2 SMNVEV (reference sequence). Trimming removed 7 bases at V and 0 bases at J, with 11 bases between. The CDR3 protein is CASNNPSSTDTQYF. The CDR3 DNA reads as TGTGCCAGCAATAATCCTAGCAGCACAGATACGCAGTATTTT.